Presented here are 5 T cell receptor beta chains from one specimen sequenced in a study of blood T cell repertoires in COVID-19. The protocol was immunoSEQ multiplex PCR, while the TCRdb copy is restricted to in-frame clones and leaves out a portion. The top ten clones hold around 3.1% of a sample with 200,000 or so clones, approximately 83% of them seen once. Sequenced material: peripheral blood. These receptors all come from a woman in her 30s who had recovered from COVID-19.

V usage is TRBV5-5 and J usage is TRBJ2-5; TRBD2 agrees at 13 bases. J was trimmed by 5 bases and V by 3 bases; bases with no gene match: 10. Germline loops: CDR1 SGHKS, CDR2 YYEKEE (reference sequence). The CDR3 loop spans 17 amino acids. CDR3 in DNA: TGTGCCAGCAGCTGGGGACTAGCGGGAACGGAGCGCGAGACCCAGTACTTC. Its translation is CASSWGLAGTERETQYF.

The V gene is TRBV18, the J gene TRBJ2-6; maybe TRBD1 (6 bases). The V gene lost 6 bases and the J gene lost 0 bases, with 9 bases spanning the gap. CDR3 length: 15 residues. The germline V gene encodes CDR1 KGHSH and CDR2 LQKENI. CDR3 DNA sequence: TGTGCCAGCTCCCGGGACAACTCTGGGGCCAACGTCCTGACTTTC. This sequence encodes CASSRDNSGANVLTF.

The J gene is TRBJ2-2, the V gene TRBV5-1; 8 bases are shared with TRBD2. Per the germline V gene, CDR1 is SGHRS and CDR2 is YFSETQ. The CDR3 is made up of 14 amino acids. V was clipped by 4 bases and J by 4 bases; unmatched bases: 3. CDR3 region: CASSAGTSTGELFF. In DNA form, the CDR3 reads TGCGCCAGCAGCGCCGGGACTAGCACCGGGGAGCTGTTTTTT.

This clone appeared a few times. The J gene is TRBJ2-4, the V gene TRBV3-1 (or the pseudogene TRBV3-2); D is possibly TRBD1 (6 bases). CDR1 is LGHDT and CDR2 is YNNKEL in the germline V gene (reference sequence). V was trimmed by 1 base and J by 0 bases, leaving 19 bases between them. The CDR3 sequence is 19 residues long. The CDR3 reads CASSQASFNRDLAKNIQYF. The DNA of the CDR3 is TGTGCCAGCAGCCAAGCCTCTTTTAACAGGGATTTAGCCAAAAACATTCAGTACTTC.

The J gene is TRBJ2-1, the V gene TRBV9, with TRBD2 matching 10 bases. J gave up 7 bases and V 6 bases, and 10 bases lay outside the gene matches. This CDR3 is built from 15 residues. Per the germline V gene, CDR1 is SGDLS and CDR2 is YYNGEE. The CDR3 region is CASTTRAGGPNEQFF. In DNA, the CDR3 is TGTGCCAGCACCACCAGAGCGGGAGGGCCGAATGAGCAGTTCTTC.